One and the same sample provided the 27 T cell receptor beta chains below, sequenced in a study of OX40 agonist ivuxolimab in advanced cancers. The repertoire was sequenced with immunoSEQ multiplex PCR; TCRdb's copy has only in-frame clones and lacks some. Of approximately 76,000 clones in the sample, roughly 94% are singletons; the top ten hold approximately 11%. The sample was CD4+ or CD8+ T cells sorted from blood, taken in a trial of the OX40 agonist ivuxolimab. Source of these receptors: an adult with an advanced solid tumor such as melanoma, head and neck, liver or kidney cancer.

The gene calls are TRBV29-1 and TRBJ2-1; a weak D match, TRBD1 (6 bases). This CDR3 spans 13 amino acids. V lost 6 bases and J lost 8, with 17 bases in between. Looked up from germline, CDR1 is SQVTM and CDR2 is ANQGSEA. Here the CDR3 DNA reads TGCAGCGTACACAGGGCTCCCTTCGATGAGCAGTTCTTC. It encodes CSVHRAPFDEQFF.

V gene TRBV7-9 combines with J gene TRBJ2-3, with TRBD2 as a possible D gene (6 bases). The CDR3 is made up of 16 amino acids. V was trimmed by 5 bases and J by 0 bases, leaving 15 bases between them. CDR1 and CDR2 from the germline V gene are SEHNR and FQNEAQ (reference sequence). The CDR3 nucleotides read TGTGCCAGCAGCCCCTTCGGGACTTCAAGCACAGATACGCAGTATTTT. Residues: CASSPFGTSSTDTQYF.

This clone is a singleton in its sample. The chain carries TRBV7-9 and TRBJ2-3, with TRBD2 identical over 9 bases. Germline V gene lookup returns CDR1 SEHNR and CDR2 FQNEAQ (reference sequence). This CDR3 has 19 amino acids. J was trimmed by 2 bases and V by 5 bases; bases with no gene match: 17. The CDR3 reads CASSTSFAGGPGNTDTQYF. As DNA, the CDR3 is TGTGCCAGCAGCACCTCCTTTGCGGGAGGGCCGGGGAACACAGATACGCAGTATTTT.

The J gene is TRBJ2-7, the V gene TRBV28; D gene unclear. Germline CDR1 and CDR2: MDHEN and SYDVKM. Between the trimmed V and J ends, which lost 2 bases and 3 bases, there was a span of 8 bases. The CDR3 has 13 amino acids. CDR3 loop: CASSLRAIYEQYF. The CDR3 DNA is TGTGCCAGCAGTTTAAGGGCAATCTACGAGCAGTACTTC.

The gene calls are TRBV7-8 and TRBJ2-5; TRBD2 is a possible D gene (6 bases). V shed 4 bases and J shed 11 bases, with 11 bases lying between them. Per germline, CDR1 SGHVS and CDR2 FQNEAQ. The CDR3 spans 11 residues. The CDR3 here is CASSSSREQYF. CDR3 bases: TGTGCCAGCAGCTCCTCTCGGGAGCAGTACTTC.

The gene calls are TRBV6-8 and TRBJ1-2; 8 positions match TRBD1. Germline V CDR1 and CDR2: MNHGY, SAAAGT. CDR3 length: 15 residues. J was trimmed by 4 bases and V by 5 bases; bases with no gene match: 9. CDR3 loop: CASSTDGTGPYGYTF. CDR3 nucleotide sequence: TGTGCCAGCAGTACCGACGGGACAGGACCCTATGGCTACACCTTC.

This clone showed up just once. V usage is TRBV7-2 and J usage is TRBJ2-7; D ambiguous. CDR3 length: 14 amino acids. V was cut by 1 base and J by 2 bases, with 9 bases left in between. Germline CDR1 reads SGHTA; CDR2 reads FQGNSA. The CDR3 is CASSLVRQAYEQYF. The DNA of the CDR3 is TGTGCCAGCAGCTTAGTGCGACAAGCCTACGAGCAGTACTTC.

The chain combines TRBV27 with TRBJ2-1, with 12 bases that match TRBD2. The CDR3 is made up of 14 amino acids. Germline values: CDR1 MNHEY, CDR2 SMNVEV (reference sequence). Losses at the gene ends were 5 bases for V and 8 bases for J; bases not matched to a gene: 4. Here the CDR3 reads CASSRTSGTYEQFF. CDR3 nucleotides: TGTGCCAGCAGTCGGACTAGCGGGACTTATGAGCAGTTCTTC.

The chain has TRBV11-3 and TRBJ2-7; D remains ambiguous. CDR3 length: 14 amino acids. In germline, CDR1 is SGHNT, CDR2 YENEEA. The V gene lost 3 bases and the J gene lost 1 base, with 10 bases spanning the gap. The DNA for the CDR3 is TGTGCCAGCAGCTTGGTAACCGCTTCCTACGAGCAGTACTTC. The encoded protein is CASSLVTASYEQYF.

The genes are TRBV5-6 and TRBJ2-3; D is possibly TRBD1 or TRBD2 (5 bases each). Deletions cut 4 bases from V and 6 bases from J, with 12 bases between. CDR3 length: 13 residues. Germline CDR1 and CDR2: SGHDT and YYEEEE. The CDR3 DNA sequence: TGTGCCAGCAGCCGATGGGACCTGGATACGCAGTATTTT. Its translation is CASSRWDLDTQYF.

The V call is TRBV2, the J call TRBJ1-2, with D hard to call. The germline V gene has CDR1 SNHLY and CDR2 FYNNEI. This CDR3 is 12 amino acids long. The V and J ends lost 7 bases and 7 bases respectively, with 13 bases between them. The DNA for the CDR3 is TGTGCCAGCAAGGTCGAAAGGGTTGGCTACACCTTC. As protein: CASKVERVGYTF. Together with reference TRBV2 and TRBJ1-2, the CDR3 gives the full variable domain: EPEVTQTPSHQVTQMGQEVILRCVPISNHLYFYWYRQILGQKVEFLVSFYNNEISEKSEIFDDQFSVERPDGSNFTLKIRSTKLEDSAMYFCASKVERVGYTFGSGTRLTVV.

CDR3 nucleotide sequence: TGTGCCAGCAGCTTGGAAGGTAGCGACTACACCGGGGAGCTGTTTTTT. Encoded protein: CASSLEGSDYTGELFF. This sequence joins TRBV5-6 and TRBJ2-2; D may be TRBD2 (5 bases). Trimming took off 0 bases at V and 3 bases at J, with 12 bases between the two ends. This CDR3 is built from 16 residues. The germline V gene encodes CDR1 SGHDT and CDR2 YYEEEE.

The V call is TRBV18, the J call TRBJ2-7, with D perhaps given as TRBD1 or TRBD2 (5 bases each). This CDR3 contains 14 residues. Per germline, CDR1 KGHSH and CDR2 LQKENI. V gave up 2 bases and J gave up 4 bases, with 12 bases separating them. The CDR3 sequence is CASSPWDLIYEQYF. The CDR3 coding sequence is TGTGCCAGCTCACCATGGGACCTAATATACGAGCAGTACTTC. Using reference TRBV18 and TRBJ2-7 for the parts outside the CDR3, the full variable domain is NAGVMQNPRHLVRRRGQEARLRCSPMKGHSHVYWYRQLPEEGLKFMVYLQKENIIDESGMPKERFSAEFPKEGPSILRIQQVVRGDSAAYFCASSPWDLIYEQYFGPGTRLTVT.

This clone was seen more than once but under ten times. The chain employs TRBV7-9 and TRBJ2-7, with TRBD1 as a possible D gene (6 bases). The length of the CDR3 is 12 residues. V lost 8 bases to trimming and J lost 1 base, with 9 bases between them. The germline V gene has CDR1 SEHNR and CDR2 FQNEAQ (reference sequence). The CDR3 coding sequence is TGTGCCAGCCAGGGGCAGTCCTACGAGCAGTACTTC. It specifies CASQGQSYEQYF. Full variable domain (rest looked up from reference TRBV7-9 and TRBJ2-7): DTGVSQNPRHKITKRGQNVTFRCDPISEHNRLYWYRQTLGQGPEFLTYFQNEAQLEKSRLLSDRFSAERPKGSFSTLEIQRTEQGDSAMYLCASQGQSYEQYFGPGTRLTVT.

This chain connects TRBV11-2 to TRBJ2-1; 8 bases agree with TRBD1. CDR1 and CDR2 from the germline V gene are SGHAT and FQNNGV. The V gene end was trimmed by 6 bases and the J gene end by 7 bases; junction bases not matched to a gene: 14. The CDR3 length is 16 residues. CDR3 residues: CASSSPGTGPVNEQFF. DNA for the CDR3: TGTGCCAGCAGTTCCCCCGGGACAGGCCCTGTGAATGAGCAGTTCTTC.

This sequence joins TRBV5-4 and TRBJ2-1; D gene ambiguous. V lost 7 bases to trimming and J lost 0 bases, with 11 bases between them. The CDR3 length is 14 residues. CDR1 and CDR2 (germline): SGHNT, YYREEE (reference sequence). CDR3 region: CASYPWGSYNEQFF. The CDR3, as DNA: TGTGCCAGCTACCCTTGGGGCTCCTACAATGAGCAGTTCTTC.

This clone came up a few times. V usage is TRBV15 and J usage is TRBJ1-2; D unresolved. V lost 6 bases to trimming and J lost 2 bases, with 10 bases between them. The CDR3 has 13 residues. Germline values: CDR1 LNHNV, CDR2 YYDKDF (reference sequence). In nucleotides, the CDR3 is TGTGCCACCAGGTCCGAGTCGAACTATGGCTACACCTTC. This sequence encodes CATRSESNYGYTF.

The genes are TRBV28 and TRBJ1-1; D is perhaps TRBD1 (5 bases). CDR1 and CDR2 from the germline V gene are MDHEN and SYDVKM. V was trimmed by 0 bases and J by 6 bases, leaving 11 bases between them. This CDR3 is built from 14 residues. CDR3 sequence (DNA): TGTGCCAGCAGTTTATGGGGGGAGGACGCTGAAGCTTTCTTT. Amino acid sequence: CASSLWGEDAEAFF.

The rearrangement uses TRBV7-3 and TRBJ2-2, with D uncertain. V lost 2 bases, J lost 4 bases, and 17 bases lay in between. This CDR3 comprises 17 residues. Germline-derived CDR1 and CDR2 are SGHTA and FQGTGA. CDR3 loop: CASSLPRSDLGTGELFF. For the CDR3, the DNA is TGTGCCAGCAGCTTACCCCGGTCCGATCTAGGCACCGGGGAGCTGTTTTTT.

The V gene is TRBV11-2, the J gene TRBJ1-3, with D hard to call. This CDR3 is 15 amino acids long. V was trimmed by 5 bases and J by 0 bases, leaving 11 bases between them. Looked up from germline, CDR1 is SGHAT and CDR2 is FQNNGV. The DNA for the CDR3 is TGTGCCAGCAGCCTTAGCGTGACCTCTGGAAACACCATATATTTT. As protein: CASSLSVTSGNTIYF.

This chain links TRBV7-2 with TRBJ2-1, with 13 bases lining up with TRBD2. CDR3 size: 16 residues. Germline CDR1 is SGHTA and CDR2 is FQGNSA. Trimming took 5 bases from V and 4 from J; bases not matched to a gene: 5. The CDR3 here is CASSTWTSGSYNEQFF. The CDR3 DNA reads TGTGCCAGCAGCACCTGGACTAGCGGGAGTTACAATGAGCAGTTCTTC.

CDR3 coding DNA: TGTGCCAGCGGTGGACTAGCGGGAGAGACCCAGTACTTC. This translates into CASGGLAGETQYF. The rearrangement links TRBV6-5 to TRBJ2-5, with 11 bases fitting TRBD2. The CDR3 covers 13 residues. The germline gives CDR1 MNHEY, CDR2 SVGAGI. The V and J ends lost 8 bases and 4 bases, in that order; junction bases with no gene match: 3.

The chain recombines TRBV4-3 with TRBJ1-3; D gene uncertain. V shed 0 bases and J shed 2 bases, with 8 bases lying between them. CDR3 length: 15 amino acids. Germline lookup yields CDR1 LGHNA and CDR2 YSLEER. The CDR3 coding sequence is TGCGCCAGCAGCCAAGATCGGGGTGCTGGAAACACCATATATTTT. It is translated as CASSQDRGAGNTIYF.

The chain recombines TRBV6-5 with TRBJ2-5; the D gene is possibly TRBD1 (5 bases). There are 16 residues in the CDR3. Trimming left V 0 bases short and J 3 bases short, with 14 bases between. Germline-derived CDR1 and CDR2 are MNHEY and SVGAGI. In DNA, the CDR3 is TGTGCCAGCAGTTACTCGATCAGGGTATTCGAAGAGACCCAGTACTTC. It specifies CASSYSIRVFEETQYF.

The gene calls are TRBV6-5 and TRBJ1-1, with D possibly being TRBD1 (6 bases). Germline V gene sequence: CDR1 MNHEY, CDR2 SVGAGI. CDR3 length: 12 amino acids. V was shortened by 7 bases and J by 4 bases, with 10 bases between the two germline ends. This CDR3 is CASIEGGTEAFF. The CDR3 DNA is TGTGCCAGCATTGAGGGGGGCACTGAAGCTTTCTTT.

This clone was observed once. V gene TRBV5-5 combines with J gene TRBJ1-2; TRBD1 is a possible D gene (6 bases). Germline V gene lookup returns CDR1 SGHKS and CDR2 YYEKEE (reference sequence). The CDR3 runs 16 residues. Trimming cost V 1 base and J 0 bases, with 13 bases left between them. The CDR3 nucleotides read TGTGCCAGCAGCTTGCATCGACAGGCCTCTAACTATGGCTACACCTTC. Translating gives CASSLHRQASNYGYTF.

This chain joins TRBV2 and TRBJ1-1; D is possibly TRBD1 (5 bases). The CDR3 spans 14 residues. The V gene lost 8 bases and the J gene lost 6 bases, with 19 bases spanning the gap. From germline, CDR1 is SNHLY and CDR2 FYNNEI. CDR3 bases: TGTGCCAGCGGAAGGGACCCAGGAGACGCTGAAGCTTTCTTT. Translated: CASGRDPGDAEAFF.